The entry that follows covers one TCR beta chain sequence. The antigen is not known. Time point noted: pre-sensitization, week 0. The treatment: therapeutic diphenylcyclopropenone sensitization with weekly scalp DPC. The sample belongs to a study of human T cells and chemical hapten exposure. As for the study in general: Application of 0.01% DPC to the upper back was done by patch test, with a reading at 6 days. The variation in per-sample TCR yields arose mainly from small differences in pooled library volumes.

The CDR3 is 15 residues long. The germline gives CDR1 DFQATT, CDR2 SNEGSKA (reference sequence). Trimming removed 4 bases from V and 7 bases from J; junction bases left unmatched: 16. TCRdb itself ran the RACE reads through MiXCR, one entry per CDR3 protein. The table lists 200,000 to 300,000 distinct CDR3 sequences, approximately 8.6% of them singletons. Study results and caveats: The study found that DPC sensitization did not change TCRs above 1 in 1000 frequency.

The sample consisted of whole blood, taken in connection with sensitization to the hapten diphenylcyclopropenone (DPC). This receptor was taken from a woman aged 40 to 49 with alopecia areata. Some clones in this sample may be carry-over from other donors' samples. This chain connects TRBV20-1 to TRBJ2-7; the match to TRBD2 covers 7 bases. This chain's CDR3 is CSANPAGRLGGEQYF. The CDR3 DNA reads as TGCAGTGCTAACCCAGCGGGACGTCTCGGAGGGGAGCAGTACTTC.